The T cell receptor beta chain under discussion was sequenced for a study of tumor and adjacent non-tumor tissue in lung cancer. TCRbeta libraries were built with three rounds of nested PCR, modified from ARM-PCR. From the multiplex PCR reads, TCRdb called clonotypes with MiXCR, one entry per CDR3 protein. In the table there are 90,000 to 110,000 distinct CDR3 sequences, roughly 73% of which are singletons. This CDR3 has 15 amino acids. The germline CDR1 and CDR2 sequences are SGHDT and YYEEEE. Worth noting for this clonotype: At one of its ends the junction is not consistent with the germline gene, which may arise from a read error.

The template was RNA from unsorted bulk tissue. The chain is built from TRBV5-6 and TRBJ2-3; D not certain. Specimen: lung tumor tissue. This clonotype was sampled from a woman in her fifties or sixties with non-small cell lung cancer. CDR3 sequence reads: CASSWEFSSTDTQYF. Here the CDR3 DNA reads TGTGCCAGCAGCTGGGAATTTTCAAGCACAGATACACAGTATTTT.